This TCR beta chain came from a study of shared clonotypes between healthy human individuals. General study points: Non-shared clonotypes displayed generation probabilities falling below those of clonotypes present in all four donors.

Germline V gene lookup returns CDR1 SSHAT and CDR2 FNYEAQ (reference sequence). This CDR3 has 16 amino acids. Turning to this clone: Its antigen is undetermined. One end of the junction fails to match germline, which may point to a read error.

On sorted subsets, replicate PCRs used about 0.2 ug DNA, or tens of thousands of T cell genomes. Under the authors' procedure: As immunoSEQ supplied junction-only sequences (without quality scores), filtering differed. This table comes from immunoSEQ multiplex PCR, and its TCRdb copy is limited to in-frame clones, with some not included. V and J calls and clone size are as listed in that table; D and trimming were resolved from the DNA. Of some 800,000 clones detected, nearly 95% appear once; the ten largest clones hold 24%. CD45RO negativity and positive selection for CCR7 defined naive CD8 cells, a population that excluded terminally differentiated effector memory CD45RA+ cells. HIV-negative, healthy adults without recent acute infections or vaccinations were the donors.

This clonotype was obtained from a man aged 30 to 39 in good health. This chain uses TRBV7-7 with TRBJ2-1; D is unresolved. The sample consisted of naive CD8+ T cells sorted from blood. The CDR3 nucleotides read TGTGCTAGCAGCTTAGCAATTCGAGGATCCTACAATGAGCAGTTCTTC. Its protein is CASSLAIRGSYNEQFF.